These T cell receptor beta chains were read from a single sample in a study of OX40 agonist ivuxolimab in advanced cancers. Sequencing used immunoSEQ multiplex PCR; TCRdb keeps in-frame clones, though not all of them. Of around 26,000 clones in the sample, more than 75% were seen once. Here the sequenced sample was CD4+ or CD8+ T cells sorted from blood, taken in a trial of the OX40 agonist ivuxolimab. The receptors were sampled from an adult with an advanced solid tumor such as melanoma, head and neck, liver or kidney cancer. Both conserved end residues are part of each CDR3.

CDR3: CASSLGRAGELFF
J: TRBJ2-2
V: TRBV7-9

CDR3: CASSVATGLAVNTGELFF
J: TRBJ2-2
V: TRBV9

CDR3: CASSLGSRFEQYF
J: TRBJ2-7
V: TRBV7-9

CDR3: CASSPSPLDRHGYTF
J: TRBJ1-2
V: TRBV5-4

CDR3: CASSQDPGPLHGPYNEQFF
J: TRBJ2-1
V: TRBV4-1

CDR3: CASSPRVWDRSSYEQYF
J: TRBJ2-7
V: TRBV7-2

CDR3: CASSEAAGGGNEQFF
J: TRBJ2-1
V: TRBV6-4

CDR3: CASSPRWEGAIPYEQYF
J: TRBJ2-7
V: TRBV5-5

CDR3: CASNTGNRTDTQYF
J: TRBJ2-3
V: TRBV2

CDR3: CASSYPGNTGELFF
J: TRBJ2-2
V: TRBV7-9

CDR3: CASSVGGTGVNEKLFF
J: TRBJ1-4
V: TRBV9

CDR3: CASSLGAGSTDTQYF
J: TRBJ2-3
V: TRBV5-1